The clone carrying this T cell receptor beta chain was detected once. Germline V gene lookup returns CDR1 SGDLS and CDR2 YYNGEE. Trimming took 3 bases from V and 8 from J; bases not matched to a gene: 28. This CDR3 spans 21 amino acids. Patients from Seattle were sampled longitudinally, starting during active infection. These data are taken from a study of blood T cell repertoires in COVID-19. As for the study in general: PBMCs, B-cell-depleted T cells, or T cells provided the cDNA or gDNA that made up the material.

Sequencing used immunoSEQ multiplex PCR; TCRdb keeps in-frame clones, though not all of them. Of around 300,000 clones in the sample, around 89% were seen once. The origin of this receptor is a woman in her thirties with COVID-19, enrolled during active disease. The chain links TRBV9 to TRBJ1-5, with 8 bases lining up with TRBD1. The source material was peripheral blood. The CDR3 DNA is TGTGCCAGCAGCGCGGAGCCGGATACCCCCCTACCAGTGACAGGGGACAAGCCCCAGCATTTT. It translates to CASSAEPDTPLPVTGDKPQHF.